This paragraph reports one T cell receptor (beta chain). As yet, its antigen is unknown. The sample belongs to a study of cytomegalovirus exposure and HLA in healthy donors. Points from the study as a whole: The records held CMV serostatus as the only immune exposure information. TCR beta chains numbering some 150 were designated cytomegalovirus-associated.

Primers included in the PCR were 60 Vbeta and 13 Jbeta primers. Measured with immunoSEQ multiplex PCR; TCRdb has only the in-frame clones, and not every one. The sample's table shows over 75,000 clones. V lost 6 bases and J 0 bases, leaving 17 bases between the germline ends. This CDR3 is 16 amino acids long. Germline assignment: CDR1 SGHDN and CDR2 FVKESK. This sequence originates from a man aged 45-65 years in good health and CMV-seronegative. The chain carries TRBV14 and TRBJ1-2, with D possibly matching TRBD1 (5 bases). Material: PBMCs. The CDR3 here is CASSRLEAGANYGYTF. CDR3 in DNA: TGTGCCAGCAGTCGATTAGAAGCGGGGGCTAACTATGGCTACACCTTC.